The 20 T cell receptor beta chains given below trace back to one sample, sequenced in a study of monozygotic twins with inflammatory bowel disease. TCRdb re-called the 5' RACE reads and gives one entry per CDR3 protein, without DNA. The listing contains roughly 300,000 distinct CDR3 sequences. The sequencing sample was made of blood. The receptors originated from a human donor with ulcerative colitis or Crohn's disease, or a healthy co-twin of an affected twin (not recorded which).

This chain joins TRBV20-1 and TRBJ1-5; TCRdb designates TRBD1, a call that cannot be tested without DNA. The CDR3 runs to 13 residues. The germline gives CDR1 DFQATT, CDR2 SNEGSKA (reference sequence). The CDR3 reads CSANRGVNQPQHF.

This chain joins TRBV2 and TRBJ2-7; TCRdb gives TRBD2 as the D gene, but with no DNA this cannot be confirmed. The CDR3 contains 14 residues. Germline CDR1 is SNHLY and CDR2 is FYNNEI. This chain's CDR3 is CASNRLAEGHEQYF.

The chain links TRBV7-7 to TRBJ2-7; TCRdb's D call of TRBD1 is untestable without DNA. The CDR3 is made up of 17 amino acids. Per germline, CDR1 SSHAT and CDR2 FNYEAQ (reference sequence). This chain's CDR3 is CASSLGGDRGKVYEQYF.

The rearrangement joins TRBV4-3 to TRBJ1-4. CDR3 size: 16 residues. From germline, CDR1 is LGHNA and CDR2 YSLEER. CDR3 sequence: CASSQDAGRINEKLFF.

J is TRBJ2-7 and V is TRBV20-1; TCRdb outputs TRBD1, but without DNA this stays unchecked. The CDR3 is 15 amino acids. Germline CDR1 is DFQATT and CDR2 is SNEGSKA (reference sequence). CDR3 sequence: CSAPGDSLRPSKQYF.

This chain links TRBV7-9 with TRBJ1-1; as DNA is missing, the TRBD1 call by TCRdb cannot be tested. CDR3 length equals 14 residues. The V gene's germline CDR1 is SEHNR and CDR2 FQNEAQ (reference sequence). The CDR3 protein is CASSLGQASSEAFF.

CDR3 residues: CSERAGGTHEQFF. The genes are TRBV20-1 and TRBJ2-1; TCRdb returns TRBD2, unconfirmable since there is no DNA. The CDR3 has 13 residues. Germline CDR1 is DFQATT and CDR2 is SNEGSKA (reference sequence).

The V and J genes are TRBV7-9 and TRBJ2-3. CDR1 and CDR2 (germline): SEHNR, FQNEAQ (reference sequence). This CDR3 is 16 amino acids long. CDR3 residues: CASSLLGRGVGDTQYF. The entire variable domain, with the rest obtained from reference TRBV7-9 and TRBJ2-3, is as follows: DTGVSQNPRHKITKRGQNVTFRCDPISEHNRLYWYRQTLGQGPEFLTYFQNEAQLEKSRLLSDRFSAERPKGSFSTLEIQRTEQGDSAMYLCASSLLGRGVGDTQYFGPGTRLTVL.

The J gene is TRBJ2-1, the V gene TRBV12-3 or TRBV12-4; TCRdb indicates TRBD1, and absent DNA this call remains unverified. This CDR3 contains 15 residues. CDR3 sequence reads: CASSFIAGHGDEQFF.

The V gene is TRBV6-1, the J gene TRBJ1-5; TCRdb selects TRBD1, and the lack of DNA leaves this call unchecked. From germline, CDR1 is MNHNS and CDR2 SASEGT. The CDR3 spans 15 residues. CDR3 region: CASIKGDREDQPQHF.

The chain recombines TRBV7-2 with TRBJ2-1. The CDR3 contains 15 residues. Per germline, CDR1 SGHTA and CDR2 FQGNSA. CDR3 sequence: CASSLTQGTVNEQFF.

The chain couples TRBV6-1 to TRBJ1-3; the TRBD1 assignment by TCRdb is unverifiable without DNA. Germline V lookup: CDR1 MNHNS, CDR2 SASEGT. The CDR3 loop spans 15 amino acids. Here the CDR3 reads CASGIQGVSGNTIYF.

The chain joins TRBV10-3 to TRBJ2-1. Germline V gene data show CDR1 as ENHRY and CDR2 as SYGVKD. The CDR3 has 13 amino acids. The CDR3 sequence is CAISEGTSNEQFF.

The chain employs TRBV5-6 and TRBJ2-1; TCRdb names TRBD1, which stays unverified in the absence of DNA. The CDR3 runs 12 residues. Germline V lookup: CDR1 SGHDT, CDR2 YYEEEE. CDR3 sequence reads: CASSQTVAEQFF.

This chain joins TRBV5-1 and TRBJ2-7; lacking DNA, the TRBD2 call made by TCRdb goes unchecked. The germline gives CDR1 SGHRS, CDR2 YFSETQ. This CDR3 spans 16 amino acids. The chain's CDR3 is CASSLSRGLTSGEQYF.

The genes are TRBV10-3 and TRBJ2-3; TCRdb names TRBD1, which stays unverified in the absence of DNA. This CDR3 spans 16 amino acids. In germline, CDR1 is ENHRY, CDR2 SYGVKD. CDR3 protein: CAISESPGQPTDTQYF.

V is TRBV4-2 and J is TRBJ2-3; TCRdb returns TRBD2, unconfirmable since there is no DNA. The CDR3 loop spans 16 amino acids. The germline V gene has CDR1 LGHNA and CDR2 YNFKEQ. The CDR3 sequence is CASSQGGTLSTDAQYF.

The chain has TRBV6-5 and TRBJ2-5; TCRdb picks TRBD2, but there is no DNA to check that call. This CDR3 has 14 amino acids. Germline CDR1 is MNHEY and CDR2 is SVGAGI. The CDR3: CASSYGGRVETQYF.

CDR3 sequence reads: CSAMDREKPQHF. This rearrangement joins TRBV20-1 to TRBJ1-5; the D call of TRBD1 rests on TCRdb alone, since no DNA is present to check it. CDR1 and CDR2 from the germline V gene are DFQATT and SNEGSKA (reference sequence). The CDR3 is made up of 12 amino acids.

The chain carries TRBV25-1 and TRBJ1-2; TCRdb names TRBD1, which stays unverified in the absence of DNA. There are 16 residues in the CDR3. Germline V gives CDR1 MGHDK, CDR2 SYGVNS. CDR3: CASSDPTGTGNYGYTF.